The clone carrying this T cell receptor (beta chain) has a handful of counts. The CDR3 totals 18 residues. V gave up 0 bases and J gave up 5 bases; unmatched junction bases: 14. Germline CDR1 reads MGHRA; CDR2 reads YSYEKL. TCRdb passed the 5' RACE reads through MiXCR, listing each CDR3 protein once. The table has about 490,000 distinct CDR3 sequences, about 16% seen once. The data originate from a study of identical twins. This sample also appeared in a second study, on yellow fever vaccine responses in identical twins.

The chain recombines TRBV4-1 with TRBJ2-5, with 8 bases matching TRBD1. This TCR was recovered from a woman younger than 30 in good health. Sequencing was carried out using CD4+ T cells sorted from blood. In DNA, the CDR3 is TGCGCCAGCAGCCAAGATACAGGGGGACAGGTCGGGCGGGAGACCCAGTACTTC. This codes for CASSQDTGGQVGRETQYF.